Listed below are T cell receptor beta chains from one sample, sequenced in a study of neurological immune-mediated disorders. TCRdb re-derived calls from the 5' RACE reads in MiXCR, one entry per CDR3 protein. The sample holds about 15,000 distinct CDR3 sequences; 3.5% are singletons and the top ten take 20%. Sequences were obtained from CD8+ T cells from blood. The receptors shown here come from a woman in her 40s in good health. The CDR3 runs from the conserved cysteine through the conserved F or W. The order of the fields is V gene, J gene, CDR3 protein.

>TRBV4-2|TRBJ2-5
CASSHRTGHQETQYF
>TRBV27|TRBJ2-3
CASTPSYFTDTQYF
>TRBV6-6|TRBJ2-5
CASSSGETQYF
>TRBV15|TRBJ1-2
CATSRDRAGTYGYTF
>TRBV12-3/TRBV12-4|TRBJ1-1
CASSLGEAFF
>TRBV11-2|TRBJ1-4
CASSLTQGQGFEKLFF
>TRBV4-1|TRBJ2-1
CASSPLWTAYNEQFF
>TRBV27|TRBJ1-1
CASSLGTYTEAFF
>TRBV27|TRBJ2-7
CASRGQGYEQYF
>TRBV10-3|TRBJ2-7
CAISDGASYEQYF